The 21 T cell receptor beta chains below were found in one sample sequenced in a study of identical twins. TCRdb reprocessed the 5' RACE reads via MiXCR and lists one record per CDR3 protein. The repertoire includes about 1.7 million distinct CDR3 sequences, 32% of them detected once, and 0.25% to 0.3% sits in the top ten. Sequenced: cord blood. The source is a newborn girl in good health.

The chain uses TRBV27 and TRBJ1-2; tentative D call: TRBD1 (6 bases). Germline V gives CDR1 MNHEY, CDR2 SMNVEV (reference sequence). The CDR3 spans 15 residues. Between the trimmed V and J ends, which lost 3 bases and 4 bases, there was a span of 15 bases. The CDR3 DNA sequence: TGTGCCAGCAGTTTGGCCCGTAAGGGGGTCTATGGCTACACCTTC. Translation gives CASSLARKGVYGYTF.

The table lists this clonotype with many counts. The chain joins TRBV29-1 to TRBJ2-1; tentatively, D is TRBD1 or TRBD2 (5 bases each). There are 13 residues in the CDR3. The V end lost 5 bases, the J end lost 4 bases, and 12 bases lay between the germline ends. From germline, CDR1 is SQVTM and CDR2 ANQGSEA. The CDR3 coding sequence is TGCAGCGTTTCGACAGAGGGGTACAATGAGCAGTTCTTC. It specifies CSVSTEGYNEQFF.

This clonotype was detected only a few times. This rearrangement joins TRBV29-1 to TRBJ2-5; tentative D call: TRBD1 (5 bases). Per the germline V gene, CDR1 is SQVTM and CDR2 is ANQGSEA. Trimming pared 7 bases from V and 4 bases from J, leaving 13 bases between. This CDR3 is 12 amino acids long. The CDR3 is CSGGQGVETQYF. CDR3 coding DNA: TGCAGCGGTGGACAAGGAGTAGAGACCCAGTACTTC.

The V call is TRBV5-4, the J call TRBJ2-3; 12 bases align to TRBD2. J gave up 4 bases and V 4 bases, and 7 bases lay outside the gene matches. The germline CDR1 and CDR2 sequences are SGHNT and YYREEE (reference sequence). The CDR3 runs to 16 residues. The CDR3 sequence: CASSGTSGRTPDTQYF. The CDR3 DNA is TGTGCCAGCAGCGGTACTAGCGGGAGGACCCCAGATACGCAGTATTTT.

The chain carries TRBV28 and TRBJ2-7, with a possible D match to TRBD1 (7 bases). V dropped 3 bases and J dropped 5 bases, with 14 bases sitting between them. The CDR3 runs 14 residues. Germline assignment: CDR1 MDHEN and CDR2 SYDVKM. The CDR3 here is CASSFRGAPDEQYF. The CDR3 DNA reads as TGTGCCAGCAGTTTCAGGGGGGCCCCAGACGAGCAGTACTTC.

A note on this clonotype: A single base separates this from a much larger clone, so it may be a read error. The rearrangement links TRBV28 to TRBJ2-1; 11 nucleotides line up with TRBD2. The germline V gene has CDR1 MDHEN and CDR2 SYDVKM. The CDR3 has 14 amino acids. The CDR3 is CASRTSGAYNEQIF. CDR3 DNA sequence: TGTGCCAGCAGGACTAGCGGGGCCTACAATGAGCAGATCTTC.

A few counts support this clonotype. This sequence joins TRBV12-3 or TRBV12-4 and TRBJ2-4; 9 nucleotides agree with TRBD2. V dropped 7 bases and J dropped 9; count of bases not matched to a gene: 10. The CDR3 consists of 14 residues. The CDR3 loop reads CASKPPAGGFIQYF. The CDR3, as DNA: TGTGCCAGCAAACCCCCCGCGGGAGGGTTCATTCAGTACTTC.

The J gene is TRBJ2-1, the V gene TRBV19; 7 nucleotides line up with TRBD1. The trim removed 9 bases at V and 6 bases at J, leaving 5 bases unmatched. This CDR3 comprises 12 residues. The V gene's germline CDR1 is LNHDA and CDR2 SQIVND (reference sequence). The CDR3 nucleotides are TGTGCCAGCACGACAGGGACCAATGAGCAGTTCTTC. This translates into CASTTGTNEQFF. The full variable domain, its missing parts supplied by reference TRBV19 and TRBJ2-1, is DGGITQSPKYLFRKEGQNVTLSCEQNLNHDAMYWYRQDPGQGLRLIYYSQIVNDFQKGDIAEGYSVSREKKESFPLTVTSAQKNPTAFYLCASTTGTNEQFFGPGTRLTVL.

J is TRBJ1-2 and V is TRBV25-1; possible D gene TRBD1, 6 bases. Germline-derived CDR1 and CDR2 are MGHDK and SYGVNS. This CDR3 comprises 14 residues. V lost 1 base, J lost 7 bases, and 13 bases lay in between. CDR3 sequence: CASSESGAVRGYTF. The CDR3 coding sequence is TGTGCCAGCAGTGAATCGGGGGCGGTCCGTGGCTACACCTTC.

This clonotype occurred a few times. This sequence joins TRBV10-3 and TRBJ2-1; 12 bases line up with TRBD2. The CDR3 is 13 residues long. V trimming: 9 bases; J trimming: 7 bases; junction bases outside the gene matches: 4. Germline CDR1 is ENHRY and CDR2 is SYGVKD. The CDR3 DNA sequence: TGTGCCATGACTAGCGGGGGTAGGAATGAGCAGTTCTTC. Protein sequence: CAMTSGGRNEQFF.

The gene calls are TRBV28 and TRBJ2-7, with D hard to call. Deletions cut 1 base from V and 0 bases from J, with 16 bases between. CDR3 length equals 17 residues. Germline V gene data show CDR1 as MDHEN and CDR2 as SYDVKM. CDR3 nucleotide sequence: TGTGCCAGCAGTTTATTTGGACCAGCTTCCCACTCCTACGAGCAGTACTTC. Its translation: CASSLFGPASHSYEQYF.

This clonotype has only a few counts. The chain joins TRBV14 to TRBJ2-5; D call uncertain. This CDR3 region has 13 residues. Trimming took 4 bases from V and 1 from J, leaving 7 bases between them. Germline V gene lookup returns CDR1 SGHDN and CDR2 FVKESK. The CDR3 DNA follows: TGTGCCAGCAGCCCCCAATTCCAAGAGACCCAGTACTTC. Encoded protein: CASSPQFQETQYF.

Many counts were recorded for this clonotype. A read error may account for a junction end that differs from germline. The chain uses TRBV5-1 and TRBJ1-2, with D perhaps matching TRBD1 (6 bases). This CDR3 contains 14 residues. Per germline, CDR1 SGHRS and CDR2 YFSETQ. The CDR3 loop is CASSLGTTNYGYTF. The CDR3 DNA reads as TGTGCCAGCAGCTTAGGGACAACTAACTATGGCTACACCTTC.

The V gene is TRBV20-1, the J gene TRBJ2-5, with D unresolved. CDR1 and CDR2 (germline): DFQATT, SNEGSKA (reference sequence). Trimming removed 0 bases from V and 7 bases from J, with 12 bases in between. This CDR3 region has 13 residues. The CDR3 DNA reads TGCAGTGCTAGAGATAGGCGGTACCCGACCCAGTACTTC. The encoded protein is CSARDRRYPTQYF.

The gene calls are TRBV2 and TRBJ1-2; 7 nucleotides match TRBD1. The CDR3 length is 13 residues. Germline CDR1 and CDR2: SNHLY and FYNNEI. V was clipped by 7 bases and J by 3 bases; unmatched bases: 5. The CDR3, as DNA: TGTGCCAGCAAATTCGGACAGGACTATGGCTACACCTTC. It translates to CASKFGQDYGYTF.

With respect to this clonotype: Compared with germline, one end of the junction differs, possibly owing to a read error. The CDR3 reads CASSRHQGGNGQFF. CDR3 DNA sequence: TGTGCCAGCAGCCGGCACCAAGGGGGGAATGGGCAGTTCTTC. The chain uses TRBV3-1 and TRBJ2-1, with D possibly being TRBD1 or TRBD2 (6 bases each). Germline CDR1 LGHDT, CDR2 YNNKEL (reference sequence). This CDR3 contains 14 residues.

This chain links TRBV10-3 with TRBJ1-2, with 7 nucleotides matching TRBD1. Per germline, CDR1 ENHRY and CDR2 SYGVKD. J gave up 4 bases and V 6 bases, and 8 bases lay outside the gene matches. The CDR3 sequence is 14 residues long. The DNA for the CDR3 is TGTGCCATCAGACCACAGGGGCTTGGCTATGGCTACACCTTC. Translating gives CAIRPQGLGYGYTF.

The chain has TRBV19 and TRBJ1-1; tentative D call: TRBD1 (6 bases). Germline V gene sequence: CDR1 LNHDA, CDR2 SQIVND (reference sequence). V gave up 4 bases and J gave up 0 bases, with 12 bases separating them. The CDR3 spans 15 residues. CDR3 sequence reads: CASSRGDIMNTEAFF. The CDR3 DNA follows: TGTGCCAGTAGTAGGGGGGACATTATGAACACTGAAGCTTTCTTT.

This clonotype occurred a few times. This chain connects TRBV28 to TRBJ1-5; 9 positions agree with TRBD1. This CDR3 spans 19 amino acids. J was trimmed by 0 bases and V by 2 bases; bases with no gene match: 11. The germline V gene encodes CDR1 MDHEN and CDR2 SYDVKM. The CDR3 here is CASSLRDREGWGSNQPQHF. The CDR3 bases are TGTGCCAGCAGTTTACGGGACAGGGAAGGATGGGGTAGCAATCAGCCCCAGCATTTT. Filled out from reference TRBV28 and TRBJ1-5, the complete variable domain reads DVKVTQSSRYLVKRTGEKVFLECVQDMDHENMFWYRQDPGLGLRLIYFSYDVKMKEKGDIPEGYSVSREKKERFSLILESASTNQTSMYLCASSLRDREGWGSNQPQHFGDGTRLSIL.

The gene calls are TRBV7-9 and TRBJ1-2; D gene unclear. This CDR3 spans 12 amino acids. Trimming stripped 3 bases from V and 4 bases from J, with 6 bases between. Germline lookup yields CDR1 SEHNR and CDR2 FQNEAQ (reference sequence). Here the CDR3 reads CASSFDTYGYTF. CDR3 DNA sequence: TGTGCCAGCAGCTTCGACACCTATGGCTACACCTTC. The entire variable domain, with the rest obtained from reference TRBV7-9 and TRBJ1-2, is as follows: DTGVSQNPRHKITKRGQNVTFRCDPISEHNRLYWYRQTLGQGPEFLTYFQNEAQLEKSRLLSDRFSAERPKGSFSTLEIQRTEQGDSAMYLCASSFDTYGYTFGSGTRLTVV.

The chain has TRBV4-2 and TRBJ2-1; 8 positions match TRBD2. This CDR3 has 16 residues. Looked up from germline, CDR1 is LGHNA and CDR2 is YNFKEQ. Unmatched junction bases numbered 3, after V lost 2 bases and J lost 0 bases. The CDR3 protein is CASSQLAGSSYNEQFF. The CDR3 nucleotides read TGTGCCAGCAGCCAACTAGCGGGTAGCTCCTACAATGAGCAGTTCTTC.